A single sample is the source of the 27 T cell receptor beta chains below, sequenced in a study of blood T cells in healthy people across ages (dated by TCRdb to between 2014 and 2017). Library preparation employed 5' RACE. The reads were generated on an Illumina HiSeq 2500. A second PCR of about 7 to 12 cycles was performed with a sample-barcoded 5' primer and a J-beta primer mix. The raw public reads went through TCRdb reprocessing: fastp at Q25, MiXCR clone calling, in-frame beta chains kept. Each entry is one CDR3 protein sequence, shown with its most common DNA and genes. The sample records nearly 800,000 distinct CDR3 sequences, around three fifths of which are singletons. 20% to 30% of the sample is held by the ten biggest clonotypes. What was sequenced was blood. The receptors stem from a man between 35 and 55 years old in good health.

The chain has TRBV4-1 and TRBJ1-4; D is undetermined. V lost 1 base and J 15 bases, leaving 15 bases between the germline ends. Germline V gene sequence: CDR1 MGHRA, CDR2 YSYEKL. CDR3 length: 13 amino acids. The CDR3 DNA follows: TGCGCCAGCAGCCAAGTAAATGGAGAAAAGGTGTTTTTT. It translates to CASSQVNGEKVFF.

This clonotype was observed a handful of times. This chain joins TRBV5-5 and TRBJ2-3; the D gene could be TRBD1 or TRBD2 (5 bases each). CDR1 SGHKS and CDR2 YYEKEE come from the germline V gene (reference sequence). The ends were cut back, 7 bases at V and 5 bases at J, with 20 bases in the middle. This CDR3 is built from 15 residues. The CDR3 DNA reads TGTGCCAGCCAACTGGGGGTTACAAGGGAAGATACGCAGTATTTT. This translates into CASQLGVTREDTQYF.

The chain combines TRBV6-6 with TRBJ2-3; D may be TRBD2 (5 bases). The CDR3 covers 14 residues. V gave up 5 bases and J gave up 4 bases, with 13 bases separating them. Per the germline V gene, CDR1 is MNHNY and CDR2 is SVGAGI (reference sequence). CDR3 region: CASSRLRTSDTQYF. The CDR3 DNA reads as TGTGCCAGCAGTCGCCTCAGGACTTCAGATACGCAGTATTTT.

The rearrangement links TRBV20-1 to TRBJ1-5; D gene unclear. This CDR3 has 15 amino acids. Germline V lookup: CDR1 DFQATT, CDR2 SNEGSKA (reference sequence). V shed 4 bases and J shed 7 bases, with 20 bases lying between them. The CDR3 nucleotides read TGCAGTGCTACCGCCCCGGGAGCGACTTGGCAGCCCCAGCATTTT. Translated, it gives CSATAPGATWQPQHF.

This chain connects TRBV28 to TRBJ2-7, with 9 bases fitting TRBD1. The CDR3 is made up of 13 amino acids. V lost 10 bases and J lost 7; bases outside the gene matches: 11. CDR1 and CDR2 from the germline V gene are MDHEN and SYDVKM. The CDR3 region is CATRQGVGSEQYF. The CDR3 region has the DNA TGTGCCACAAGACAGGGGGTAGGGTCGGAGCAGTACTTC.

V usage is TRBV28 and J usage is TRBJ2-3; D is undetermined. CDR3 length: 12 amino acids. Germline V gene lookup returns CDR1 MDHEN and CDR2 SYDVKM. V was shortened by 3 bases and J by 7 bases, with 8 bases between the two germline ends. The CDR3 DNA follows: TGTGCCAGCAGTTTTTCGCGAAATACGCAGTATTTT. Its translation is CASSFSRNTQYF.

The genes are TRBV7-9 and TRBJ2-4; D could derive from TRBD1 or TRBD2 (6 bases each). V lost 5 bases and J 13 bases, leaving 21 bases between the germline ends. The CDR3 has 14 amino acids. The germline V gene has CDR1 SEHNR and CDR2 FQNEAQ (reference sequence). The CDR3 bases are TGTGCCAGCAGCACCCCGGGACACGGGAGAGCCCAGTACTTC. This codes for CASSTPGHGRAQYF.

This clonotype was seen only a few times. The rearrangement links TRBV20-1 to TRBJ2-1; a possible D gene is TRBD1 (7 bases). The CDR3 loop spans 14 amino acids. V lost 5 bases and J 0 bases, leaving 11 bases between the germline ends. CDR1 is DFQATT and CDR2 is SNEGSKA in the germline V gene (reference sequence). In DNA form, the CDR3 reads TGCAGTGCTGGCGGGGACAGCTCCTACAATGAGCAGTTCTTC. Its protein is CSAGGDSSYNEQFF.

CDR3 sequence reads: CASSLGAAAHEQYF. CDR3 sequence (DNA): TGTGCCAGCAGCCTGGGGGCCGCGGCACATGAGCAGTACTTC. The V and J genes are TRBV7-2 and TRBJ2-4, with D possibly matching TRBD1 (6 bases). The V gene's germline CDR1 is SGHTA and CDR2 FQGNSA. Trimming stripped 5 bases from V and 13 bases from J, with 21 bases between. The length of the CDR3 is 14 residues.

CDR3 sequence (DNA): TGCAGTGCTAGAGGGGCTACAGGGAACTCACCCCTCCACTTT. This translates into CSARGATGNSPLHF. This chain links TRBV20-1 with TRBJ1-6, with a tentative D call TRBD1 (6 bases). The V gene lost 1 base and the J gene lost 10 bases, with 14 bases spanning the gap. The CDR3 covers 14 residues. In germline, CDR1 is DFQATT, CDR2 SNEGSKA (reference sequence).

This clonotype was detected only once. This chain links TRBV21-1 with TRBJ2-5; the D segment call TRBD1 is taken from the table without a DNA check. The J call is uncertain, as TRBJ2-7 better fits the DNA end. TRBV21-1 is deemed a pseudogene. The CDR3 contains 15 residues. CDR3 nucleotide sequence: TGTGCCAGCAGCAAAGTCCACTCCGGACAGAGCGAGCAGTACTTC. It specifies CASSKVHSGQSEQYF.

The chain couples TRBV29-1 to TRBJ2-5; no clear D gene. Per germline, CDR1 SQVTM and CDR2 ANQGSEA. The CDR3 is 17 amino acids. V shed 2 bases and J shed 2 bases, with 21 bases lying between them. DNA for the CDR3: TGCAGCGTTGAATGGCAGGTCATCGAGCTAAAACAAGAGACCCAGTACTTC. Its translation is CSVEWQVIELKQETQYF.

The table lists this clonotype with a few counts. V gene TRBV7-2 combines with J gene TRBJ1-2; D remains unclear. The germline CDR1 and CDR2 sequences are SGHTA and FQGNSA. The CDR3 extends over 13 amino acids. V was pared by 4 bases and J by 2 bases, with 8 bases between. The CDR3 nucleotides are TGTGCCAGCAGCTCCACGCGAAACTATGGCTACACCTTC. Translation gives CASSSTRNYGYTF.

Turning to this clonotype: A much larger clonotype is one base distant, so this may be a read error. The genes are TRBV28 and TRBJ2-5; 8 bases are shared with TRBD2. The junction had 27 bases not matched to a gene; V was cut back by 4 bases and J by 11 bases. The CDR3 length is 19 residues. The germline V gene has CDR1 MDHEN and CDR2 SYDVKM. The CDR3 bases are TGTGCCAGCAGTTCCGGCCGGGAGGGCCTCGGAACCCTCTACAATGAGCAGTACTTC. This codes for CASSSGREGLGTLYNEQYF.

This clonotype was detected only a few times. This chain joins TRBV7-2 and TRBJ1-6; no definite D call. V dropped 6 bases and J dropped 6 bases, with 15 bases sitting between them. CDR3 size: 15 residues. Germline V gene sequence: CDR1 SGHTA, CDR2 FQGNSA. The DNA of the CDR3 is TGTGCCAGCAGACCTCCCGGCGGTTCTAATTCACCCCTCCACTTT. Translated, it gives CASRPPGGSNSPLHF.

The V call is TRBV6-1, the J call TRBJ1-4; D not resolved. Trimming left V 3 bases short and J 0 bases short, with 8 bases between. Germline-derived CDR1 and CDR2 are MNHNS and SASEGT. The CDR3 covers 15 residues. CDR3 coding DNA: TGTGCCAGCAGTGACTCCGGTACAACTAATGAAAAACTGTTTTTT. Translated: CASSDSGTTNEKLFF.

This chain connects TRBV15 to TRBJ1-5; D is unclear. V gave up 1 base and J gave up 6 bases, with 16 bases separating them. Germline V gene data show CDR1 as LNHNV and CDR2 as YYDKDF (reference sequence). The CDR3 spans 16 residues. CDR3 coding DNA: TGTGCCACCAGCAGAGGCAGCAGGACGGAGCGTCAGCCCCAGCATTTT. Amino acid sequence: CATSRGSRTERQPQHF. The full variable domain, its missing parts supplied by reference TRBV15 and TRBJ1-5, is DAMVIQNPRYQVTQFGKPVTLSCSQTLNHNVMYWYQQKSSQAPKLLFHYYDKDFNNEADTPDNFQSRRPNTSFCFLDIRSPGLGDTAMYLCATSRGSRTERQPQHFGDGTRLSIL.

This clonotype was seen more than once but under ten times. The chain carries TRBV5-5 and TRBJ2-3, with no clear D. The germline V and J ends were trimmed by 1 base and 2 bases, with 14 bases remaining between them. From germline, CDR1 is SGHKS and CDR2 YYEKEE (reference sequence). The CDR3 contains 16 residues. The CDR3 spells CASSLRPDVATDTQYF. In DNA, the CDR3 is TGTGCCAGCAGCTTGAGGCCCGATGTCGCCACAGATACGCAGTATTTT.

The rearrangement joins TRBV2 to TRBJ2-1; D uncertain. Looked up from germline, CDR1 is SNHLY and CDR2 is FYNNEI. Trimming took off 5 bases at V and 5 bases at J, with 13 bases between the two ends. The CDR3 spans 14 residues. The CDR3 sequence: CASSTLSGDNEQFF. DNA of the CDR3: TGTGCCAGCAGTACCCTTAGTGGGGACAATGAGCAGTTCTTC.

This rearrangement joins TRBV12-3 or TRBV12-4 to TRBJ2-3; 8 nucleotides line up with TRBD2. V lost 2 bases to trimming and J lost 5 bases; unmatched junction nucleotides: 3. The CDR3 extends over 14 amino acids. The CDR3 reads CASSLTSGEDTQYF. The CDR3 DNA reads TGTGCCAGCAGTTTAACTAGCGGAGAAGATACGCAGTATTTT.

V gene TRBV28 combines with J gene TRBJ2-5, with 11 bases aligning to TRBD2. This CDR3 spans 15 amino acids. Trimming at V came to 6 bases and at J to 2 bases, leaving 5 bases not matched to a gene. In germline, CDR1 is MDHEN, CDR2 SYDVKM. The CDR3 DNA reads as TGTGCCAGCAGACCTAGCGGGGGGTATCAAGAGACCCAGTACTTC. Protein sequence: CASRPSGGYQETQYF.

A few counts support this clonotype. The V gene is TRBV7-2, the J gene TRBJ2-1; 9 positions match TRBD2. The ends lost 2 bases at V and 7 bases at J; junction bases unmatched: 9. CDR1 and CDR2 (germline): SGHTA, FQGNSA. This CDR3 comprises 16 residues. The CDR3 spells CASSLRVLAGYNEQFF. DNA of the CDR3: TGTGCCAGCAGCTTAAGGGTTCTAGCGGGATATAATGAGCAGTTCTTC.

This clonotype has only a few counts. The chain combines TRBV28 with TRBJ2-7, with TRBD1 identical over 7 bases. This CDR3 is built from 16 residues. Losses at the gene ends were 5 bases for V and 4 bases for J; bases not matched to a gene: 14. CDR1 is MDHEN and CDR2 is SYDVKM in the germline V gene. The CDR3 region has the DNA TGTGCCAGCAGTCCTACATCGGGGCAGGGGGTTTACGAGCAGTACTTC. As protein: CASSPTSGQGVYEQYF.

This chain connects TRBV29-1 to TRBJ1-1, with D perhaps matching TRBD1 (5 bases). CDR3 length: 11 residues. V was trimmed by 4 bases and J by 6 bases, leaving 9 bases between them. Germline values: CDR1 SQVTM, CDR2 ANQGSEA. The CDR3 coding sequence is TGCAGCGTTGGTTTGGGGGCTGAAGCTTTCTTT. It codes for CSVGLGAEAFF.

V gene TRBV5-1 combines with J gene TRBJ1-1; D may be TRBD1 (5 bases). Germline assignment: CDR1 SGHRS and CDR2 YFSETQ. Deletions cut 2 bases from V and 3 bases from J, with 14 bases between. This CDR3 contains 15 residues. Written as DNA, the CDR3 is TGCGCCAGCAGCTTTTTACCTGGGGCTTACACTGAAGCTTTCTTT. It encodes CASSFLPGAYTEAFF.

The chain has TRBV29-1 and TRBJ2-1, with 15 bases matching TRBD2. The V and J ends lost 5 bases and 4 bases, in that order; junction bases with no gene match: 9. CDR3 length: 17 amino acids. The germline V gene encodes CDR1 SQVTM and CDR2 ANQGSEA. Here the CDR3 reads CSVYRGLAGGGYNEQFF. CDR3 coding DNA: TGCAGCGTTTACCGGGGACTAGCGGGAGGAGGGTACAATGAGCAGTTCTTC.

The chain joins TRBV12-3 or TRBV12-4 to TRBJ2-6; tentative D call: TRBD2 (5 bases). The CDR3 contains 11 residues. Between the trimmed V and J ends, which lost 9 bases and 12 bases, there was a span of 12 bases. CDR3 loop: CASRASGVLTF. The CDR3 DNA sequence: TGTGCCAGTAGAGCAAGCGGCGTCCTGACTTTC.